The clone carrying this T cell receptor (beta chain) was observed a handful of times. Researchers made TCR beta libraries by using iRepertoire HTBI primers and running Arm-PCR on CDR3 regions. TCRdb used MiXCR to reprocess the multiplex PCR reads, holding one entry per CDR3 protein. The profile shows 400,000 to 500,000 distinct CDR3 sequences, about 15% of them singletons. Noted time point: newly diagnosed GD, antithyroid drugs for less than 3 months. The TCR library was made from RNA that had been extracted from PBMCs in TRIzol. The source of the patients was an endocrinology department in Xi'an, China. Peripheral blood, around 9.4 milliliters of it, was drawn into EDTA tubes. This specimen belongs to a study of regulatory T cells in long-lasting Graves disease. The CDR3 is 13 residues long. Trimming removed 1 base at V and 4 bases at J, with 8 bases between. CDR1 and CDR2 (germline): SGHRS, YFSETQ.

The same data also went into a second study, on T cells in Graves' hyperthyroidism and ophthalmopathy.

The V call is TRBV5-1, the J call TRBJ1-2, with a tentative D call TRBD1 (6 bases). Sequenced material: peripheral blood mononuclear cells (PBMCs), taken at new diagnosis, from a patient treated with antithyroid drugs. The source of this sequence is a woman younger than 35 with Graves disease. CDR3 sequence: CASSLTGLYGYTF. The CDR3 region has the DNA TGCGCCAGCAGCTTGACAGGGCTCTATGGCTACACCTTC.